A selection of T cell receptor beta chains follows, all from one sample in a study of CD8+ T cells in alopecia areata. Method: immunoSEQ multiplex PCR; TCRdb's copy keeps in-frame clones and lacks some. The top ten clones hold approximately 10% of a sample with 150,000 to 200,000 clones, less than 75% of them seen once. Specimen: CD8+ T cells sorted from blood, collected at week 0. The receptors were sampled from a human donor with alopecia areata. CDR3s leave out the opening cysteine and the closing phenylalanine or tryptophan.

J	V	CDR3
TRBJ1-1	TRBV5-1	ASRSGVSTEAF
TRBJ1-6	TRBV6-5	ASSIQGAWSPLH
TRBJ2-6	TRBV5-6	ASSYPSGANVLT
TRBJ2-5	TRBV7-9	ASSPLAGSQETQY
TRBJ1-2	TRBV7-9	ASSLEGLYGYT
TRBJ1-2	TRBV7-9	ASSSLEGQRFYGYT
TRBJ1-5	TRBV10-3	AISEGQGGGKPQH
TRBJ1-1	TRBV2	ASSYLSDAF
TRBJ2-3	TRBV27	ASSSAGGVDTQY
TRBJ1-1	TRBV2	ASSDQEAF
TRBJ2-1	TRBV30	AWSVLAGKYNEQF
TRBJ2-3	TRBV5-1	ASSSEGSPGTDTQY
TRBJ1-6	TRBV2	ASSDVFGGSPLH
TRBJ1-1	TRBV5-6	ASSFQGFANTEAF
TRBJ2-7	TRBV7-9	ASSPRTSGGYEQY
TRBJ1-2	TRBV29-1	SVEGTTNYGYT
TRBJ2-7	TRBV7-9	ASSTAGTDSYEQY
TRBJ1-1	TRBV29-1	SVDSRSGEPEAF
TRBJ2-1	TRBV10-3	AIVDLTHNEQF
TRBJ2-5	TRBV27	ASSLVREAGETQY
TRBJ1-1	TRBV2	ASSELQGNTEAF
TRBJ2-7	TRBV27	ASSLVASRSYEQY
TRBJ1-1	TRBV5-6	ASSLYTMNTEAF
TRBJ2-7	TRBV30	AWKHLPFDRATYEQY
TRBJ1-5	TRBV15	ATSSEGRGNQPQH
TRBJ2-7	TRBV5-6	ASSPGLGEAYEQY
TRBJ1-5	TRBV4-1	ASSQDQQALRGYSNQPQH
TRBJ1-2	TRBV23-1	ASSSRGRLNGYT
TRBJ2-5	TRBV13	ASSLMDPGQETQY
TRBJ2-2	TRBV19	ASDAALGTGELF
TRBJ2-7	TRBV4-2	ASSPTGGRDEQY
TRBJ1-1	TRBV2	ASLTGVTEAF
TRBJ2-7	TRBV2	ASTGPYEQY
TRBJ2-7	TRBV15	ATTPDLSSYEQY
TRBJ2-7	TRBV7-2	ASSPRTSGGLYEQY
TRBJ1-5	TRBV4-1	ASSRENQPQH
TRBJ1-6	TRBV6-5	ASSYEKQGNSPLH
TRBJ2-7	TRBV13	ASSLEEGQRYEQY
TRBJ1-1	TRBV29-1	SVGSAGTRGTEAF
TRBJ2-7	TRBV7-6	ASSLEQGVYEQY
TRBJ1-1	TRBV5-6	ASSSMTGMNTEAF